What follows is one T cell receptor (beta chain) and its context. The entry originates in a study of cytomegalovirus exposure and HLA in healthy donors. Profiled with immunoSEQ multiplex PCR; TCRdb holds only in-frame clones, not every one. The repertoire has 150,000 to 200,000 clones, roughly 96% of them found once; the top ten carry around 0.9%. Losses at the gene ends were 2 bases for V and 3 bases for J; bases not matched to a gene: 8. CDR3 length: 16 residues. Germline lookup yields CDR1 MNHEY and CDR2 SMNVEV (reference sequence). The source of this sequence is a woman in her late teens or twenties in good health and CMV-seronegative. The chain uses TRBV27 and TRBJ1-1, with 8 bases that match TRBD1. Sequencing input: PBMCs. The CDR3 nucleotides read TGTGCCAGCAGTTTAGGCCCCCGGACAGGGCACACTGAAGCTTTCTTT. Protein: CASSLGPRTGHTEAFF.